Each of the 14 T cell receptor beta chains below was sequenced from the same sample in a study of cytomegalovirus exposure and HLA in healthy donors. Primers for the PCR totalled 60 Vbeta and 13 Jbeta. The data were produced by immunoSEQ multiplex PCR, yet TCRdb's version contains in-frame clones alone and is incomplete. The data show about 180,000 clones, about 80% seen once. The sample taken for sequencing was PBMCs. The receptors derive from a man aged 25-40 years in good health and CMV-seronegative.

The gene calls are TRBV5-4 and TRBJ2-3; 12 nucleotides agree with TRBD1. Trimming removed 4 bases from V and 3 bases from J; junction bases left unmatched: 9. The length of the CDR3 is 17 residues. Germline loops: CDR1 SGHNT, CDR2 YYREEE (reference sequence). DNA of the CDR3: TGTGCCAGCAGCCCCGGGACAGGGGGCATACGGACAGATACGCAGTATTTT. Translated, it gives CASSPGTGGIRTDTQYF.

J is TRBJ2-1 and V is TRBV7-2; 7 bases map to TRBD2. This CDR3 comprises 14 residues. V lost 5 bases, J lost 8 bases, and 9 bases stayed unmatched. Germline CDR1 SGHTA, CDR2 FQGNSA. This CDR3 is CASSPWEGLDEQFF. The DNA of the CDR3 is TGTGCCAGCAGCCCGTGGGAGGGCCTGGATGAGCAGTTCTTC.

CDR3 DNA sequence: TGTGCCTGGAGTAGGGGGACAGGGGGTAACACCGGGGAGCTGTTTTTT. Residues: CAWSRGTGGNTGELFF. The chain is built from TRBV30 and TRBJ2-2, with 11 positions matching TRBD1. Losses at the gene ends were 2 bases for V and 2 bases for J; bases not matched to a gene: 4. The CDR3 runs 16 residues. Looked up from germline, CDR1 is GTSNPN and CDR2 is SVGIG (reference sequence).

The rearrangement joins TRBV19 to TRBJ2-2, with 10 bases that match TRBD1. With 5 bases clipped from V and 3 bases from J, the junction kept 9 bases outside the gene matches. Germline V gives CDR1 LNHDA, CDR2 SQIVND (reference sequence). The CDR3 has 17 amino acids. The CDR3 nucleotides are TGTGCCAGTAGTCCCCCGGGACAGGGGTACTACACCGGGGAGCTGTTTTTT. Its translation: CASSPPGQGYYTGELFF. Drawing the rest from reference TRBV19 and TRBJ2-2, the complete variable domain is DGGITQSPKYLFRKEGQNVTLSCEQNLNHDAMYWYRQDPGQGLRLIYYSQIVNDFQKGDIAEGYSVSREKKESFPLTVTSAQKNPTAFYLCASSPPGQGYYTGELFFGEGSRLTVL.

This clone was found a few times. The V gene is TRBV7-3, the J gene TRBJ2-1; 12 bases are a match to TRBD2. Germline-derived CDR1 and CDR2 are SGHTA and FQGTGA. This CDR3 region has 17 residues. V lost 5 bases and J lost 6; bases outside the gene matches: 11. The CDR3 reads CASSLGLAGSASNEQFF. In nucleotides, the CDR3 is TGTGCCAGCAGCCTTGGACTAGCGGGGAGTGCGTCCAATGAGCAGTTCTTC.

The chain is built from TRBV5-1 and TRBJ2-5; 7 bases agree with TRBD2. The CDR3 spans 14 residues. Losses at the gene ends were 3 bases for V and 2 bases for J; bases not matched to a gene: 4. Germline V lookup: CDR1 SGHRS, CDR2 YFSETQ. CDR3 region: CASSSGAGQETQYF. CDR3 DNA sequence: TGCGCCAGCAGCTCAGGAGCGGGGCAAGAGACCCAGTACTTC.

The genes are TRBV5-6 and TRBJ2-2, with 13 bases fitting TRBD2. CDR1 SGHDT and CDR2 YYEEEE come from the germline V gene. With 6 bases clipped from V and 2 bases from J, the junction kept 10 bases outside the gene matches. The CDR3 length is 18 residues. DNA of the CDR3: TGTGCCAGCATGGGAGGACTAGCGGGGGCCATAAACACCGGGGAGCTGTTTTTT. This encodes CASMGGLAGAINTGELFF.

The genes are TRBV20-1 and TRBJ1-3; D is uncertain. The ends were cut back, 3 bases at V and 8 bases at J, with 8 bases in the middle. CDR1 DFQATT and CDR2 SNEGSKA come from the germline V gene (reference sequence). This CDR3 contains 11 residues. CDR3 loop: CSASSRDTIYF. The CDR3 region has the DNA TGCAGTGCTAGTAGCCGAGACACCATATATTTT.

The chain joins TRBV2 to TRBJ2-7; no definite D call. Trimming shortened V by 2 bases and J by 5 bases, and 13 bases separated the two germline ends. The length of the CDR3 is 14 residues. The germline V gene has CDR1 SNHLY and CDR2 FYNNEI. The CDR3 here is CASSELRSANEQYF. CDR3 nucleotide sequence: TGTGCCAGCAGTGAATTGAGGTCCGCCAACGAGCAGTACTTC.

The V and J genes are TRBV11-2 and TRBJ1-1, with 8 bases fitting TRBD1. The CDR3 sequence is 17 residues long. V was pared by 5 bases and J by 5 bases, with 16 bases of the junction left unmatched. CDR1 is SGHAT, CDR2 FQNNGV, per germline. CDR3 region: CASSRMTGATFGTEAFF. Here the CDR3 DNA reads TGTGCCAGCAGCCGAATGACAGGGGCTACATTTGGAACTGAAGCTTTCTTT. Full variable domain (rest looked up from reference TRBV11-2 and TRBJ1-1): EAGVAQSPRYKIIEKRQSVAFWCNPISGHATLYWYQQILGQGPKLLIQFQNNGVVDDSQLPKDRFSAERLKGVDSTLKIQPAKLEDSAVYLCASSRMTGATFGTEAFFGQGTRLTVV.

This clone occurred a few times. J is TRBJ2-5 and V is TRBV9, with TRBD2 matching over 8 bases. V shed 0 bases and J 4 bases; nucleotides not matched to a gene: 8. The CDR3 sequence is 16 residues long. Germline V CDR1 and CDR2: SGDLS, YYNGEE. The CDR3 region has the DNA TGTGCCAGCAGCGTAGTGGCGGGGGGCTGGGGAGAGACCCAGTACTTC. This codes for CASSVVAGGWGETQYF.

This clone was recorded once. Written as DNA, the CDR3 is TGCGCCAGCAGCTTGTGGACCGGGGCGGGGCAGCCCCAGCATTTT. It encodes CASSLWTGAGQPQHF. The chain uses TRBV5-1 and TRBJ1-5, with D possibly matching TRBD1 (5 bases). Trimming took 1 base from V and 7 from J, leaving 15 bases between them. Germline V gives CDR1 SGHRS, CDR2 YFSETQ. This CDR3 region has 15 residues. The full variable domain, its missing parts supplied by reference TRBV5-1 and TRBJ1-5, is KAGVTQTPRYLIKTRGQQVTLSCSPISGHRSVSWYQQTPGQGLQFLFEYFSETQRNKGNFPGRFSGRQFSNSRSEMNVSTLELGDSALYLCASSLWTGAGQPQHFGDGTRLSIL.

This chain links TRBV10-3 with TRBJ2-1; D is perhaps TRBD2 (6 bases). The ends were cut back, 1 base at V and 12 bases at J, with 22 bases in the middle. Per the germline V gene, CDR1 is ENHRY and CDR2 is SYGVKD. The CDR3 length is 16 residues. This CDR3 reads CAISELVAEREGWQFF. CDR3 DNA sequence: TGTGCCATCAGTGAGTTGGTAGCGGAGCGCGAGGGATGGCAGTTCTTC.

The chain joins TRBV30 to TRBJ2-5; D perhaps matches TRBD1 (5 bases). The germline CDR1 and CDR2 sequences are GTSNPN and SVGIG (reference sequence). V lost 7 bases, J lost 2 bases, and 11 bases lay in between. CDR3 length: 12 amino acids. In DNA, the CDR3 is TGTGCCTTCTCCAGGGCTCAAGAGACCCAGTACTTC. Translated: CAFSRAQETQYF.